One sample yielded the 17 T cell receptor beta chains listed below, sequenced in a study of blood T cells in healthy people across ages. A second PCR, run for about 7 to 11 cycles, used a sample-barcoded 5' primer plus a J-beta primer mix. TCRdb processed the 5' RACE reads anew with MiXCR; each CDR3 protein has one entry. The sample records some 1.8 million distinct CDR3 sequences, approximately 39% being singletons. Sequenced: blood. These receptors all come from a human donor in good health.

This clonotype occurred many times. The CDR3 reads CASFRRDASTDTQYF. The CDR3 DNA sequence: TGTGCCAGCTTCCGCCGGGACGCAAGCACAGATACGCAGTATTTT. The chain recombines TRBV6-2 or TRBV6-3 with TRBJ2-3; D assignment may be TRBD1 or TRBD2 (5 bases each). V dropped 8 bases and J dropped 0 bases, with 15 bases sitting between them. The V gene's germline CDR1 is MNHEY and CDR2 SVGEGT. The CDR3 has 15 amino acids.

The chain couples TRBV14 to TRBJ2-1, with D possibly being TRBD1 or TRBD2 (6 bases each). The CDR3 is 15 amino acids. The V end lost 2 bases, the J end lost 7 bases, and 15 bases lay between the germline ends. CDR1 SGHDN and CDR2 FVKESK come from the germline V gene. Written as DNA, the CDR3 is TGTGCCAGCAGCCAACGGGGGCGAACCGAAAATGAGCAGTTCTTC. The encoded protein is CASSQRGRTENEQFF.

The V and J genes are TRBV5-1 and TRBJ2-7, with D perhaps matching TRBD1 (6 bases). The V end lost 4 bases, the J end lost 0 bases, and 17 bases lay between the germline ends. Per germline, CDR1 SGHRS and CDR2 YFSETQ. The CDR3 totals 16 residues. The CDR3 is CASSLGGPSSSYEQYF. CDR3 in DNA: TGCGCCAGCAGCCTAGGGGGACCCTCAAGCTCCTACGAGCAGTACTTC.

On this clonotype itself: The CDR3 does not end in the conserved phenylalanine or tryptophan, so this is likely a read error. V usage is TRBV29-1 and J usage is TRBJ2-5; D call uncertain. The CDR3 extends over 11 amino acids. Germline CDR1 and CDR2: SQVTM and ANQGSEA. The V end lost 0 bases, the J end lost 4 bases, and 3 bases lay between the germline ends. The CDR3 spells CSVEDIETQYC. CDR3 nucleotides: TGCAGCGTTGAAGATATAGAGACCCAGTACTGC.

This clonotype turned up a few times. As DNA, the CDR3 is TGTGCCAGCAGTGGACGGACAGGGGATGAAAAACTGTTTTTT. This sequence encodes CASSGRTGDEKLFF. V gene TRBV28 combines with J gene TRBJ1-4; 9 bases are a match to TRBD1. The CDR3 contains 14 residues. Germline CDR1 is MDHEN and CDR2 is SYDVKM. Unmatched junction bases numbered 4, after V lost 5 bases and J lost 6 bases.

This chain joins TRBV7-9 and TRBJ2-5; D remains ambiguous. Trimming left V 0 bases short and J 5 bases short, with 16 bases between. From germline, CDR1 is SEHNR and CDR2 FQNEAQ (reference sequence). The CDR3 length is 16 residues. In DNA form, the CDR3 reads TGTGCCAGCAGCTTAGCATATTTCGTCAGCCGGGAGACCCAGTACTTC. It specifies CASSLAYFVSRETQYF.

The chain joins TRBV6-5 to TRBJ1-1; 8 bases match TRBD1. This CDR3 is built from 15 residues. Germline V gives CDR1 MNHEY, CDR2 SVGAGI. After removal of 5 bases from V and 4 bases from J, the junction contained 9 bases not matched to a gene. CDR3 in amino acids: CASSRPGQGSTEAFF. CDR3 coding DNA: TGTGCCAGCAGTCGCCCAGGACAGGGAAGCACTGAAGCTTTCTTT.

The chain uses TRBV6-5 and TRBJ2-5; D unresolved. Germline CDR1 is MNHEY and CDR2 is SVGAGI. Trimming removed 2 bases at V and 5 bases at J, with 12 bases between. CDR3 length: 14 amino acids. The DNA of the CDR3 is TGTGCCAGCAGTTACAGTGGCAGCGCGGAGACCCAGTACTTC. Translation: CASSYSGSAETQYF.

With regard to this clonotype: A junction end diverges from the germline sequence, so it may reflect a read error. The chain employs TRBV27 and TRBJ2-6; D is perhaps TRBD1 (5 bases). Germline V gives CDR1 MNHEY, CDR2 SMNVEV (reference sequence). This CDR3 has 15 amino acids. The CDR3 DNA sequence: TGTGCCAGCAGTTTAACGGTCTCTGGGGCCATCGTCCTGACTTTC. Its protein is CASSLTVSGAIVLTF.

Only a few counts were recorded for this clonotype. This chain joins TRBV7-9 and TRBJ2-4, with D possibly TRBD1 on 5 matching bases. CDR1 is SEHNR and CDR2 is FQNEAQ in the germline V gene (reference sequence). CDR3 length: 13 residues. V shed 5 bases and J shed 13 bases, with 18 bases lying between them. The CDR3 DNA follows: TGTGCCAGCAGCCCACGGACAACGGGTGAGCAGTACTTC. This translates into CASSPRTTGEQYF.

V is TRBV15 and J is TRBJ2-7, with unresolved D. This CDR3 is 14 amino acids long. Trimming left V 3 bases short and J 2 bases short, with 11 bases between. Germline loops: CDR1 LNHNV, CDR2 YYDKDF (reference sequence). CDR3 region: CATSSGVRTYEQYF. In nucleotides, the CDR3 is TGTGCCACCAGCAGTGGGGTAAGGACCTACGAGCAGTACTTC.

There are a few counts of this clonotype. The genes are TRBV6-2 or TRBV6-3 and TRBJ2-1; D is tentatively TRBD1 or TRBD2 (6 bases each). V lost 2 bases, J lost 2 bases, and 10 bases lay in between. The germline gives CDR1 MNHEY, CDR2 SVGEGT. There are 15 residues in the CDR3. CDR3 sequence reads: CASSYRGVAYNEQFF. CDR3 nucleotide sequence: TGTGCCAGCAGTTACAGGGGGGTCGCCTACAATGAGCAGTTCTTC.

The chain links TRBV6-6 to TRBJ2-5; 8 nucleotides agree with TRBD2. The V gene's germline CDR1 is MNHNY and CDR2 SVGAGI (reference sequence). The V gene end was trimmed by 2 bases and the J gene end by 5 bases; junction bases not matched to a gene: 13. The length of the CDR3 is 17 residues. This CDR3 is CASSYASRGGVVETQYF. CDR3 DNA: TGTGCCAGCAGTTACGCTTCTCGGGGGGGAGTGGTGGAGACCCAGTACTTC.

This clonotype was seen a handful of times. CDR3 region: CASSGLTYGPTYGYTF. DNA for the CDR3: TGTGCCAGCAGCGGACTGACTTATGGACCCACATATGGCTACACCTTC. The chain has TRBV6-5 and TRBJ1-2; unclear D gene. With 6 bases removed from V and 5 bases from J, the gap between germline ends came to 22 bases. From germline, CDR1 is MNHEY and CDR2 SVGAGI. CDR3 size: 16 residues.

The CDR3 nucleotides are TGCGCCAGCAGCGGGAGAAGAGCGGGGGGCCCTACCCACCAAGAGACCCAGTACTTC. Its protein product is CASSGRRAGGPTHQETQYF. The chain carries TRBV5-1 and TRBJ2-5; TRBD2 matches 9 bases. Germline V gives CDR1 SGHRS, CDR2 YFSETQ. The trim removed 4 bases at V and 0 bases at J, leaving 16 bases unmatched. The CDR3 spans 19 residues.

This rearrangement joins TRBV4-2 to TRBJ2-4; possibly TRBD1 or TRBD2 for D (5 bases each). With the DNA end fitting TRBJ2-7 better, the J assignment may be wrong. Germline CDR1 LGHNA, CDR2 YNFKEQ. This CDR3 spans 14 amino acids. Written as DNA, the CDR3 is TGTGCCAGCAGCCATGGGACCCGGGCCTACGAGCAGTACTTC. This codes for CASSHGTRAYEQYF.

This clonotype was counted between two and nine times. CDR3 sequence (DNA): TGCGCCAGCAGCCAGAGCCGGGACGTCTACGGCTACACCTTC. This translates into CASSQSRDVYGYTF. The V and J genes are TRBV4-1 and TRBJ1-2; D is perhaps TRBD1 (5 bases). The CDR3 loop spans 14 amino acids. V was shortened by 3 bases and J by 8 bases, with 16 bases between the two germline ends. Germline V gene sequence: CDR1 MGHRA, CDR2 YSYEKL.